This T cell receptor beta chain comes out of a study of naive and memory T cell subsets. Study findings and constraints: Higher TCR numbers at tuberculin sites reflect T cell infiltration, per interpretation.

V was trimmed by 6 bases and J by 6 bases, leaving 18 bases between them. The CDR3 has 13 residues. Germline CDR1 reads DFQATT; CDR2 reads SNEGSKA (reference sequence). Ligated cDNA underwent four rounds of PCR with nested alpha and beta constant region primers and SP2. TCRdb reprocessed the UMI-ligation and nested PCR reads via MiXCR and lists one record per CDR3 protein. The data hold fewer than 35,000 distinct CDR3 sequences, with approximately 6.7% observed a single time. Treatment denoted: skin biopsy from PPD injection site in Mantoux-positive individual. The library had UMIs added by 3' ligation of an oligonucleotide to TCR cDNA. Ten or more counts support this clonotype. What it recognizes is unknown.

The receptor was isolated from an adult in good health. Here the sequenced sample was skin, taken from a tuberculin skin test site. This chain links TRBV20-1 with TRBJ2-7; D might be TRBD2 (5 bases). The CDR3 bases are TGCAGTGCAACAGAGGGCCTAGCCTCCGAGCAGTACTTC. Protein product: CSATEGLASEQYF.